These 13 T cell receptor beta chains originate from one sample sequenced in a study of T-cell memory formation after mild COVID-19. MiXCR, applied by TCRdb to the 5' RACE reads, yields one record per CDR3 protein. The sample shows 300,000 to 350,000 distinct CDR3 sequences, roughly 13% of them seen only once. Sequencing was carried out using PBMCs or a T cell subset sorted from them (not recorded which). Receptor source: a man aged 18-30 years who had mild COVID-19 (a few samples of this study predate the infection). Cell type and time point are not known.

This clonotype was detected only a few times. The V and J genes are TRBV6-2 or TRBV6-3 and TRBJ2-7; D may correspond to TRBD1 or TRBD2 (5 bases each). V lost 10 bases, J lost 6 bases, and 22 bases lay in between. This CDR3 spans 14 amino acids. Germline lookup yields CDR1 MNHEY and CDR2 SVGEGT. The CDR3 protein is CATQSGTGGFEQYV. Written as DNA, the CDR3 is TGTGCCACCCAGTCCGGGACCGGCGGATTCGAGCAGTACGTC.

This clonotype was seen more than once but under ten times. The chain carries TRBV6-5 and TRBJ1-5; D not resolved. The V gene's germline CDR1 is MNHEY and CDR2 SVGAGI. Trimming pared 0 bases from V and 7 bases from J, leaving 13 bases between. This CDR3 has 15 residues. DNA of the CDR3: TGTGCCAGCAGTTACTCAGGCAGCCAGGCCCAGCCCCAGCATTTT. Translated: CASSYSGSQAQPQHF.

In this sample, this clonotype turned up a few times. The chain couples TRBV5-1 to TRBJ1-1; possibly TRBD1 for D (5 bases). The V end lost 0 bases, the J end lost 4 bases, and 13 bases lay between the germline ends. CDR1 SGHRS and CDR2 YFSETQ come from the germline V gene. This CDR3 is 15 amino acids long. CDR3: CASSLGVDRGTEAFF. In DNA form, the CDR3 reads TGCGCCAGCAGCTTGGGGGTTGATAGGGGCACTGAAGCTTTCTTT.

This rearrangement joins TRBV7-2 to TRBJ2-1; no firm D call. Germline V gene data show CDR1 as SGHTA and CDR2 as FQGNSA. The CDR3 is made up of 12 amino acids. Trimming left V 5 bases short and J 10 bases short, with 12 bases between. Here the CDR3 DNA reads TGTGCCAGCAGCCCGCTGACGAGAGAGCAGTTCTTC. This gives the protein CASSPLTREQFF.

The J gene is TRBJ2-7, the V gene TRBV6-6, with D uncertain. The CDR3 runs 13 residues. CDR1 is MNHNY, CDR2 SVGAGI, per germline (reference sequence). V dropped 4 bases and J dropped 12 bases, with 19 bases sitting between them. The CDR3: CASSSNPSGKVYF. The CDR3 region has the DNA TGTGCCAGCAGTTCCAACCCTTCGGGCAAAGTGTACTTC.

The V and J genes are TRBV6-2 or TRBV6-3 and TRBJ2-1; possibly TRBD1 or TRBD2 for D (5 bases each). Per the germline V gene, CDR1 is MNHEY and CDR2 is SVGEGT. The CDR3 runs to 16 residues. V was cut by 2 bases and J by 9 bases, with 20 bases left in between. CDR3 protein: CASSYGVAGLGGEQFF. The CDR3, as DNA: TGTGCCAGCAGTTACGGGGTAGCTGGGCTTGGGGGTGAGCAGTTCTTC.

V is TRBV15 and J is TRBJ2-2; D unclear. The CDR3 totals 15 residues. V lost 2 bases to trimming and J lost 3 bases, with 10 bases between them. The germline CDR1 and CDR2 sequences are LNHNV and YYDKDF (reference sequence). The CDR3 loop is CATSRKGTDTGELFF. As DNA, the CDR3 is TGTGCCACCAGCAGAAAGGGCACCGACACCGGGGAGCTGTTTTTT.

The chain couples TRBV27 to TRBJ2-2; D call uncertain. The CDR3 length is 14 residues. The V end was cut by 0 bases, the J end by 9 bases, with 11 bases between. CDR1 MNHEY and CDR2 SMNVEV come from the germline V gene (reference sequence). CDR3 region: CASSLSVRGRELFF. The CDR3 nucleotides read TGTGCCAGCAGTTTATCGGTTCGCGGCCGGGAGCTGTTTTTT.

A few counts support this clonotype. The V and J genes are TRBV3-1 and TRBJ2-3; 10 nucleotides match TRBD2. The CDR3 covers 15 residues. Germline V gives CDR1 LGHDT, CDR2 YNNKEL (reference sequence). J gave up 4 bases and V 5 bases, and 6 bases lay outside the gene matches. CDR3 coding DNA: TGTGCCAGCAGCTCCCTAGCGGGGGCCCCAGATACGCAGTATTTT. It encodes CASSSLAGAPDTQYF.

The chain employs TRBV10-3 and TRBJ1-1, with 11 nucleotides matching TRBD1. The junction had 4 bases not matched to a gene; V was cut back by 2 bases and J by 8 bases. The germline CDR1 and CDR2 sequences are ENHRY and SYGVKD. The CDR3 is made up of 14 amino acids. CDR3 region: CAISEPRDRGEAFF. The CDR3 DNA reads as TGTGCCATCAGTGAGCCCCGGGACAGGGGGGAAGCTTTCTTT.

This clonotype was found many times. The V call is TRBV3-1, the J call TRBJ2-7; TRBD1 agrees at 7 bases. The junction had 5 bases not matched to a gene; V was cut back by 4 bases and J by 2 bases. This CDR3 is built from 14 residues. Germline CDR1 and CDR2: LGHDT and YNNKEL (reference sequence). Written as DNA, the CDR3 is TGTGCCAGCAGCCCTTGGGACAGAACCTACGAGCAGTACTTC. This sequence encodes CASSPWDRTYEQYF.

This clonotype turned up a few times. The chain couples TRBV12-3 or TRBV12-4 to TRBJ2-2, with D perhaps matching TRBD1 (5 bases). The CDR3 contains 12 residues. Deletions cut 7 bases from V and 5 bases from J, with 8 bases between. Here the CDR3 DNA reads TGTGCCAGCAACTCAGGGACCGGGGAGCTGTTTTTT. Residues: CASNSGTGELFF.

This sequence joins TRBV4-1 and TRBJ1-1, with D uncertain. V lost 0 bases and J lost 7, with 12 bases in between. From germline, CDR1 is MGHRA and CDR2 YSYEKL. This CDR3 comprises 14 residues. CDR3 nucleotides: TGCGCCAGCAGCCAAGAGTGGCAGGCGATTGAAGCTTTCTTT. Its protein is CASSQEWQAIEAFF.